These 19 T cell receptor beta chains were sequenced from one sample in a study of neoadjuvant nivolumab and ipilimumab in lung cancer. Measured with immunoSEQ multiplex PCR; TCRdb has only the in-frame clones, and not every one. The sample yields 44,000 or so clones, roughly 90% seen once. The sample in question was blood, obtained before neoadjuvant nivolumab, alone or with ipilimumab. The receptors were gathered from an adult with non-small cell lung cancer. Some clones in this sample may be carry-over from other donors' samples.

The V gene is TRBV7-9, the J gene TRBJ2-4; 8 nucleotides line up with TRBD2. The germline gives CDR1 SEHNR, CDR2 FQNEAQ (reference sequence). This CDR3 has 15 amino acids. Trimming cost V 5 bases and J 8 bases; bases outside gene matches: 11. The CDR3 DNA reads TGTGCCAGCAGCGCGGGGACTAGAGGGTCCGACATTCAGTACTTC. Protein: CASSAGTRGSDIQYF.

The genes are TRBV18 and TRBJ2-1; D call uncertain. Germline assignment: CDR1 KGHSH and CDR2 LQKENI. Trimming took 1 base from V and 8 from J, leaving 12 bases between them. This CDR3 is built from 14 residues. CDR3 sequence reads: CASSPQLLVDEQFF. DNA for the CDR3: TGTGCCAGCTCACCACAACTCCTGGTCGATGAGCAGTTCTTC.

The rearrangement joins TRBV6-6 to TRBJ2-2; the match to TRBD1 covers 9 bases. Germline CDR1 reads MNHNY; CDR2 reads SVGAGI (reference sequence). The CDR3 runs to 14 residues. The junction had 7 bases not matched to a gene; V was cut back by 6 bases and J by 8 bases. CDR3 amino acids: CASRPQGAYGELFF. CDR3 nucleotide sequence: TGTGCCAGCAGACCACAGGGGGCGTATGGGGAGCTGTTTTTT.

CDR3 coding DNA: TGCGCCAGCAGCTCCGGACGGCTAGCGGGAGGGATAATCACAGATACGCAGTATTTT. It codes for CASSSGRLAGGIITDTQYF. V and J are TRBV5-1 and TRBJ2-3, with 12 bases aligning to TRBD2. The V segment lost 3 bases and the J segment 2 bases; nucleotides outside the gene matches: 13. The CDR3 contains 19 residues. Germline V gene lookup returns CDR1 SGHRS and CDR2 YFSETQ.

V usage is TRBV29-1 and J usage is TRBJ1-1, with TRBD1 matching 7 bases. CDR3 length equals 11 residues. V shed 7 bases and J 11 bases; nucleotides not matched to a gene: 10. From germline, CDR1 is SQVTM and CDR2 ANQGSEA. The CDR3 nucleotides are TGCAGCGCGGAGGGGGACAGAGTTGCTTTCTTT. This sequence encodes CSAEGDRVAFF.

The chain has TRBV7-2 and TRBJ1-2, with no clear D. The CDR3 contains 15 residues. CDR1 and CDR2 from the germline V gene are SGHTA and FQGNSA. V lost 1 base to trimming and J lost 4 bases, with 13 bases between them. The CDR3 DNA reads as TGTGCCAGCAGCTTAGTGAGAGGGCAGACCTATGGCTACACCTTC. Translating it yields CASSLVRGQTYGYTF.

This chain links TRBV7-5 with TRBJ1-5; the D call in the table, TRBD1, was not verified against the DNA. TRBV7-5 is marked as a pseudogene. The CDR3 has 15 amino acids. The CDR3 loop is CARSSGQGVSQPQHF. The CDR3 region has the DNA TGTGCCAGAAGCTCGGGACAGGGGGTAAGTCAGCCCCAGCATTTT.

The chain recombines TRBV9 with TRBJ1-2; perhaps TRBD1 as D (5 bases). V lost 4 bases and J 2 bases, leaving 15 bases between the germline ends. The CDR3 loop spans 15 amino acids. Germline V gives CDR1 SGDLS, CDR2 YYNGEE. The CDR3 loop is CASSHRLSGNYGYTF. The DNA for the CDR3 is TGTGCCAGCAGCCATCGATTATCAGGGAACTATGGCTACACCTTC. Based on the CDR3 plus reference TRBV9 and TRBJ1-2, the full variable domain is DSGVTQTPKHLITATGQRVTLRCSPRSGDLSVYWYQQSLDQGLQFLIQYYNGEERAKGNILERFSAQQFPDLHSELNLSSLELGDSALYFCASSHRLSGNYGYTFGSGTRLTVV.

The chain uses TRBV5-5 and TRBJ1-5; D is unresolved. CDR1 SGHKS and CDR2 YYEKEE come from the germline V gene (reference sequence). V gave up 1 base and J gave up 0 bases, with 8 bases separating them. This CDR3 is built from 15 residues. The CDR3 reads CASSLSRNSNQPQHF. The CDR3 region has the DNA TGTGCCAGCAGCTTGTCGCGTAATAGCAATCAGCCCCAGCATTTT.

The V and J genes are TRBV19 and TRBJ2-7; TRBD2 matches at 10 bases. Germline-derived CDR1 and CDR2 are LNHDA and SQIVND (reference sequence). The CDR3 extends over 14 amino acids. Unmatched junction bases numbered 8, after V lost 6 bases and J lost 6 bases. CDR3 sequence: CASSLTSGAAEQYF. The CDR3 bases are TGTGCCAGTAGCCTTACTAGCGGGGCCGCCGAGCAGTACTTC. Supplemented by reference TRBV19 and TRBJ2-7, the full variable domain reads DGGITQSPKYLFRKEGQNVTLSCEQNLNHDAMYWYRQDPGQGLRLIYYSQIVNDFQKGDIAEGYSVSREKKESFPLTVTSAQKNPTAFYLCASSLTSGAAEQYFGPGTRLTVT.

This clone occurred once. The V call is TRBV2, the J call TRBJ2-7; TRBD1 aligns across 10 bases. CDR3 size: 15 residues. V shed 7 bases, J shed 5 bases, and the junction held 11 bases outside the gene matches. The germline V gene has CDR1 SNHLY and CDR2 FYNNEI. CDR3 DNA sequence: TGTGCCAGCAAGGGCGGGGGACAGGGGTTCAACGAGCAGTACTTC. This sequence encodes CASKGGGQGFNEQYF.

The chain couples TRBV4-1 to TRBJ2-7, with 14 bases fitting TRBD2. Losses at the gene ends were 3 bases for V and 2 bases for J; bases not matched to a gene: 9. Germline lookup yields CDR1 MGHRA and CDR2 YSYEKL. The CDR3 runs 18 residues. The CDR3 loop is CASSQSGTSGSGPYEQYF. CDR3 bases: TGCGCCAGCAGCCAGTCCGGGACTAGCGGGAGCGGCCCCTACGAGCAGTACTTC.

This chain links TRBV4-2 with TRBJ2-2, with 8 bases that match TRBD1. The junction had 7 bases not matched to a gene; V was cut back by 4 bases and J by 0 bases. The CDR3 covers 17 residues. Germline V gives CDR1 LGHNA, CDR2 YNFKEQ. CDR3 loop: CASSLRQGTTNTGELFF. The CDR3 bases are TGTGCCAGCAGCCTCCGACAGGGGACCACGAACACCGGGGAGCTGTTTTTT.

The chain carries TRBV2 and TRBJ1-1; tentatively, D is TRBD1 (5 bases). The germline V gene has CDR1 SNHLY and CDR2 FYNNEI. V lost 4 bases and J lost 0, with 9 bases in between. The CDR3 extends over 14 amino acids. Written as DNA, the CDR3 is TGTGCCAGCAGTGTGGGGCTGGTGAACACTGAAGCTTTCTTT. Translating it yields CASSVGLVNTEAFF.

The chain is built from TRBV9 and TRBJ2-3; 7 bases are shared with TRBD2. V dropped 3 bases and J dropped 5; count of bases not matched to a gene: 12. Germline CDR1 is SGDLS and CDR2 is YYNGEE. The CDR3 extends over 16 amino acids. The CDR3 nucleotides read TGTGCCAGCAGCGCGAGAATGGCGGGAGAGTTAGATACGCAGTATTTT. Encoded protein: CASSARMAGELDTQYF. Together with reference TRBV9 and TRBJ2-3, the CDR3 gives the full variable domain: DSGVTQTPKHLITATGQRVTLRCSPRSGDLSVYWYQQSLDQGLQFLIQYYNGEERAKGNILERFSAQQFPDLHSELNLSSLELGDSALYFCASSARMAGELDTQYFGPGTRLTVL.

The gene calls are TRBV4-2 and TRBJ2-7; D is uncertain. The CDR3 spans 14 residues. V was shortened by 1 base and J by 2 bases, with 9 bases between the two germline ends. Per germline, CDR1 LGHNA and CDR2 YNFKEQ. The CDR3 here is CASSQADRPYEQYF. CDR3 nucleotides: TGTGCCAGCAGCCAAGCGGATAGGCCCTACGAGCAGTACTTC.

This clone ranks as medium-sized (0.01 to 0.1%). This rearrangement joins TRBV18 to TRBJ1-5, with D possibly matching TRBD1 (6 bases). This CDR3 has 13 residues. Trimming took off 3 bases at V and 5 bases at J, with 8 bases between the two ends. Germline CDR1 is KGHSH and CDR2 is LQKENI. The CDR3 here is CASSPDRDQPQHF. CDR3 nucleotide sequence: TGTGCCAGCTCACCGGACAGAGATCAGCCCCAGCATTTT.

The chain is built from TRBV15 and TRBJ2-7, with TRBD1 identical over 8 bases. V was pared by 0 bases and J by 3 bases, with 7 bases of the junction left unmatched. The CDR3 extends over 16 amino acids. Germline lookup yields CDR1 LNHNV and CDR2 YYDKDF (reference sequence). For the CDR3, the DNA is TGTGCCACCAGCAGAGATTTGGTGGGGACAGGCTACGAGCAGTACTTC. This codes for CATSRDLVGTGYEQYF.

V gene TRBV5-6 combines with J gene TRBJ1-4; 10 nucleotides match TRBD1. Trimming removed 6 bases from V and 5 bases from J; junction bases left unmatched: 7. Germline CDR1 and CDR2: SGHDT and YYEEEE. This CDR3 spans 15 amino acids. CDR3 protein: CASTIGGQGNEKLFF. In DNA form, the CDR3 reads TGTGCCAGCACTATAGGGGGACAGGGGAATGAAAAACTGTTTTTT.